The source of this TCR beta chain is a study of cytomegalovirus exposure and HLA in healthy donors. In germline, CDR1 is SGDLS, CDR2 YYNGEE. Germline trimming cut 4 bases from V and 2 bases from J; bases unmatched to any gene: 8. There are 15 residues in the CDR3. Vbeta (60) and Jbeta (13) primers were used in the PCR. Under the authors' procedure: Approximately 86 million unique TCR beta chains, some 9.9 million shared, were counted in a later analysis. The protocol was immunoSEQ multiplex PCR, while the TCRdb copy is restricted to in-frame clones and leaves out a portion. The DNA was the basis for D and trimming; V, J and clone size are from that table. The sample lists some 250,000 clones, around 76% seen once, with around 5.7% in the top ten. Whole-study results and caveats: Accounts indicate the classifier identified cytomegalovirus status with strong specificity and sensitivity. Sequencing probably produced one cluster of sequence variants that were highly shared. Using a false discovery rate of 0.05, a later analysis showed that some 16,000 TCR beta sequences were associated with HLA alleles.

As for this clone: What it binds is unknown.

The chain has TRBV9 and TRBJ2-5; 7 bases are a match to TRBD2. The sequenced material came from PBMCs. The origin of this receptor is a woman aged 40 to 50 in good health and CMV-seropositive. This CDR3 is CASSLTGGGQETQYF. The DNA for the CDR3 is TGTGCCAGCAGCCTAACCGGGGGAGGGCAAGAGACCCAGTACTTC.